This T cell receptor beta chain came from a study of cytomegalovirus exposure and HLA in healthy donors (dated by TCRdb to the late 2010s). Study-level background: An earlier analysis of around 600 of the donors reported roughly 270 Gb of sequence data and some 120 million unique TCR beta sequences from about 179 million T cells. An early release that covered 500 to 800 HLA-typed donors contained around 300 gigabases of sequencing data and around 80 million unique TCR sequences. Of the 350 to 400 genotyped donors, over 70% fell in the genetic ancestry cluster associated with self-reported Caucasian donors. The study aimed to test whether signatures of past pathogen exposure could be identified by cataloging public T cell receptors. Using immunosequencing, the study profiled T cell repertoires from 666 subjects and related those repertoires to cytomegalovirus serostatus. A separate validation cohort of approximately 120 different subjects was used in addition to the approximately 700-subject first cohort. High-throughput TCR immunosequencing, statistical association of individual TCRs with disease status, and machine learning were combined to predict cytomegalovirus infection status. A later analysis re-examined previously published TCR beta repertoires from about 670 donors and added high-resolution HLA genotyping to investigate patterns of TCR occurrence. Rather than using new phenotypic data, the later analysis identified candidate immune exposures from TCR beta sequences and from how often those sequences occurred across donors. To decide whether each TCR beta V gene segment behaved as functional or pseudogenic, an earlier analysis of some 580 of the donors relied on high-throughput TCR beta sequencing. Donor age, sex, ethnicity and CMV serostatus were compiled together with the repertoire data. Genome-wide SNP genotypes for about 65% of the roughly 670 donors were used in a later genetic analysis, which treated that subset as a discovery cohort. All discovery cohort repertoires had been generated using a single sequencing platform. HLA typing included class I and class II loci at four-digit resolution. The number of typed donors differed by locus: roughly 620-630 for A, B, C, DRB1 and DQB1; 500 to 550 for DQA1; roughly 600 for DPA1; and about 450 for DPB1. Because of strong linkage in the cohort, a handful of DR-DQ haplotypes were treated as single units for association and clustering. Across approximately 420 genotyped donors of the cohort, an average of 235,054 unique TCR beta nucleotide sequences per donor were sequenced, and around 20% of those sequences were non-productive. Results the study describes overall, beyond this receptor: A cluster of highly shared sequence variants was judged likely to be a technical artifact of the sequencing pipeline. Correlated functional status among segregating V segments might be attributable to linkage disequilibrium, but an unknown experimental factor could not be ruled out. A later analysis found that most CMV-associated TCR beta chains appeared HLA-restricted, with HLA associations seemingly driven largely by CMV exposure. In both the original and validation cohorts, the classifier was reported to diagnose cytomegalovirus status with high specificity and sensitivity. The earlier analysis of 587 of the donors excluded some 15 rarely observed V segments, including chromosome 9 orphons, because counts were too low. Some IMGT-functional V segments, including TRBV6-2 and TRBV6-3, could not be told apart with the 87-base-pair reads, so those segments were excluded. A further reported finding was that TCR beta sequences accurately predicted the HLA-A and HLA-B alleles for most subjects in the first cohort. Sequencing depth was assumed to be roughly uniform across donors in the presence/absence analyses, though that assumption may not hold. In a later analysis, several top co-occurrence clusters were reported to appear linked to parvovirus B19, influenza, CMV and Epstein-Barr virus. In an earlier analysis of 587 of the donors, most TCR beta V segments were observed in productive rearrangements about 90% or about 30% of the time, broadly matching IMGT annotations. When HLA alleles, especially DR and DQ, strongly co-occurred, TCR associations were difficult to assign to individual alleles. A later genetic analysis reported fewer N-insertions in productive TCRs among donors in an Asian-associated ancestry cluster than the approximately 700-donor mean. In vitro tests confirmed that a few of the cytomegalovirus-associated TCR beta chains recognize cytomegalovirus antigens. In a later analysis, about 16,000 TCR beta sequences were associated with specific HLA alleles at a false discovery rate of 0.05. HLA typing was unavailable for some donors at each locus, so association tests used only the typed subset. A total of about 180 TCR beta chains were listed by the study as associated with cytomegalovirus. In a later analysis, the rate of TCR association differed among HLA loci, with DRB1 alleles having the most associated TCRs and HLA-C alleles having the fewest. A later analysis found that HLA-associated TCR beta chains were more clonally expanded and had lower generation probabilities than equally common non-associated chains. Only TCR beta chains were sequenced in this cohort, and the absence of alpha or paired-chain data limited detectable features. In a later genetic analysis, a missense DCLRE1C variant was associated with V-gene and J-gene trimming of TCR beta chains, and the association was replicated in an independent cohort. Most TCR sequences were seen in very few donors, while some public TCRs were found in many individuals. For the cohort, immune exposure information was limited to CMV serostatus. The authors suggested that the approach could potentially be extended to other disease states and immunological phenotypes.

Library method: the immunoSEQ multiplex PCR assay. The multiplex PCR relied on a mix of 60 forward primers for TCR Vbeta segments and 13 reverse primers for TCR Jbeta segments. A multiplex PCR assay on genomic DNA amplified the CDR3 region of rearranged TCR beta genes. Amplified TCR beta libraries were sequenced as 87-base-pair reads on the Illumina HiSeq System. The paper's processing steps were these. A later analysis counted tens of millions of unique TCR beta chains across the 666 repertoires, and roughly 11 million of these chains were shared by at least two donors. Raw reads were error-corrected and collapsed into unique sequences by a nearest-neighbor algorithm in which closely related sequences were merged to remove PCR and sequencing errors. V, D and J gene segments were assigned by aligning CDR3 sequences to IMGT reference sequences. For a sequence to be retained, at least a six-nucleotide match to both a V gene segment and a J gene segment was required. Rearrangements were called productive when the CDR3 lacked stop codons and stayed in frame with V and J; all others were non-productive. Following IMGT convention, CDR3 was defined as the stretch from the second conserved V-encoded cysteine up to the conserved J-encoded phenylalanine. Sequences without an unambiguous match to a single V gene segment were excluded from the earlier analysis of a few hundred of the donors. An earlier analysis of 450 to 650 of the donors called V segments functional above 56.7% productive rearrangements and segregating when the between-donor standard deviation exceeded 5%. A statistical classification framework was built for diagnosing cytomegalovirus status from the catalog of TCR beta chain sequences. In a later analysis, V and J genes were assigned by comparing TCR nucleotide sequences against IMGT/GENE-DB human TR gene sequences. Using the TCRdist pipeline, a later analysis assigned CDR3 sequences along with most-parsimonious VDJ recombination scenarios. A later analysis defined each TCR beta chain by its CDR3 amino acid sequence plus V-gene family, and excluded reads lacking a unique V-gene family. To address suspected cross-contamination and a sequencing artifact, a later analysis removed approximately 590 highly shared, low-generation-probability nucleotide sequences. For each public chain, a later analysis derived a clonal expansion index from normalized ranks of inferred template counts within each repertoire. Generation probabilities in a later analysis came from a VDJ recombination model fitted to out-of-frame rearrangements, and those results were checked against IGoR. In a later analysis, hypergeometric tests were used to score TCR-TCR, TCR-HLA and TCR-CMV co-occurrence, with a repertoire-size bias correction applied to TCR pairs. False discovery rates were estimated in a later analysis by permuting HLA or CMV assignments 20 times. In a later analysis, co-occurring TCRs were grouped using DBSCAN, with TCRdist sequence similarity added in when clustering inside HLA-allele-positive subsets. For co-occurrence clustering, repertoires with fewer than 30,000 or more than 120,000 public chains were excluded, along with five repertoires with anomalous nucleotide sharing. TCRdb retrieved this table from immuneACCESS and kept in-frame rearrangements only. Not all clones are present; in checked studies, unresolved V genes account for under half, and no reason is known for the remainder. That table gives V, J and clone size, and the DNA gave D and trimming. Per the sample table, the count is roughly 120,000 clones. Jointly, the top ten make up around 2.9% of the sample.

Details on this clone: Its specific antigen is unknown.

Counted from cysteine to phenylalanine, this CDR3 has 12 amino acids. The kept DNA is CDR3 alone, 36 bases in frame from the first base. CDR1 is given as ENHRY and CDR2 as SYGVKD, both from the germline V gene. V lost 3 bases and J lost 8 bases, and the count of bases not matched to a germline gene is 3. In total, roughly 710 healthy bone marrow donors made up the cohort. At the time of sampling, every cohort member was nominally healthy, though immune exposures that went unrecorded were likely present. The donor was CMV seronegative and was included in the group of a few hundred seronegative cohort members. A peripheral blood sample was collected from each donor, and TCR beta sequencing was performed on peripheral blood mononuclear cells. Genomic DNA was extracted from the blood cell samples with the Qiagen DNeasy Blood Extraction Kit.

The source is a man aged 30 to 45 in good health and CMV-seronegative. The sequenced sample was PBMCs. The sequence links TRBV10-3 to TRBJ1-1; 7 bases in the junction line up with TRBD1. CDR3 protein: CAISDSRGEAFF. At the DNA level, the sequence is TGTGCCATCAGTGATTCCAGGGGGGAAGCTTTCTTT.